This TCR beta chain derives from a study of OX40 agonist ivuxolimab in advanced cancers. Study outcomes and limitations: CD4+ and CD8+ T cells in blood underwent clonal expansion by week 6 at 0.1 to 3.0 mg/kg.

The protocol was immunoSEQ multiplex PCR, while the TCRdb copy is restricted to in-frame clones and leaves out a portion. This sample yields fewer than 80,000 clones, of which around 90% are seen a single time; approximately 5.2% belongs to the top ten. The germline gives CDR1 SGHAT, CDR2 FQNNGV. This CDR3 has 16 amino acids. The ends lost 5 bases at V and 2 bases at J; junction bases unmatched: 6. This clone has only one observation. As yet, its antigen is unknown. The origin of this receptor is an adult with an advanced solid tumor such as melanoma, head and neck, liver or kidney cancer. Source: CD4+ or CD8+ T cells sorted from blood, taken in a trial of the OX40 agonist ivuxolimab. This chain links TRBV11-2 with TRBJ2-3; 11 nucleotides agree with TRBD2. The CDR3 region has the DNA TGTGCCAGCAGCACCCGACTAGCGGGACCCACAGATACGCAGTATTTT. Amino acids: CASSTRLAGPTDTQYF. The variable domain in full, with the rest retrieved from reference TRBV11-2 and TRBJ2-3, is EAGVAQSPRYKIIEKRQSVAFWCNPISGHATLYWYQQILGQGPKLLIQFQNNGVVDDSQLPKDRFSAERLKGVDSTLKIQPAKLEDSAVYLCASSTRLAGPTDTQYFGPGTRLTVL.